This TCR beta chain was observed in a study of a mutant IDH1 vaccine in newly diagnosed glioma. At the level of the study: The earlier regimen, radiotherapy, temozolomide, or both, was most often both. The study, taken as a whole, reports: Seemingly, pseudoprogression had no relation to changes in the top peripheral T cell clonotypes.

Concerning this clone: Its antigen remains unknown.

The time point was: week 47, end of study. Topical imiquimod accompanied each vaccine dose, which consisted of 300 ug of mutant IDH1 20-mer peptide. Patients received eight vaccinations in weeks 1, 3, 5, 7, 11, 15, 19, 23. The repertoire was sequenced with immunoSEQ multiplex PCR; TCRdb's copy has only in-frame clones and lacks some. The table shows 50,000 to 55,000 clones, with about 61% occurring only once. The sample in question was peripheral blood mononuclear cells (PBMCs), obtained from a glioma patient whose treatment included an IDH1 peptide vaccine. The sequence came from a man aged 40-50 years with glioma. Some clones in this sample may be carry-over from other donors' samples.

In DNA, the CDR3 is TGTGCCAGTAGTATACTGCAGGCCTCAGGCCTCCACTTT. It yields the protein CASSILQASGLHF. J is TRBJ1-6 and V is TRBV19, with no clear D. The CDR3 sequence is 13 residues long. V was pared by 2 bases and J by 15 bases, with 14 bases between. Germline V gene data show CDR1 as LNHDA and CDR2 as SQIVND (reference sequence).